This entry lists 17 T cell receptor beta chains sequenced from one sample in a study of cytomegalovirus exposure and HLA in healthy donors. Vbeta (60) and Jbeta (13) primers were used in the PCR. The data were produced by immunoSEQ multiplex PCR, yet TCRdb's version contains in-frame clones alone and is incomplete. Of roughly 220,000 clones listed, 79% are singletons. The specimen was PBMCs. These TCRs come from a man between 50 and 59 years old in good health and CMV-seronegative.

The chain uses TRBV28 and TRBJ2-3, with TRBD2 identical over 8 bases. V lost 9 bases to trimming and J lost 1 base; unmatched junction nucleotides: 6. CDR3 size: 14 residues. Per germline, CDR1 MDHEN and CDR2 SYDVKM. In DNA form, the CDR3 reads TGTGCCAGTGTAGCGGGATTGCGCACAGATACGCAGTATTTT. It yields the protein CASVAGLRTDTQYF.

V usage is TRBV10-1 and J usage is TRBJ2-3, with D possibly matching TRBD2 (6 bases). Germline assignment: CDR1 WNHNN and CDR2 SYGVQD (reference sequence). This CDR3 has 15 amino acids. V shed 3 bases and J shed 4 bases, with 14 bases lying between them. The CDR3 sequence is CASSDGGLGSDTQYF. In DNA form, the CDR3 reads TGCGCCAGCAGTGATGGAGGGCTGGGCTCAGATACGCAGTATTTT.

This clone was counted once. J is TRBJ2-7 and V is TRBV6-1; a possible D gene is TRBD1 (6 bases). Germline values: CDR1 MNHNS, CDR2 SASEGT. The V gene lost 5 bases and the J gene lost 2 bases, with 13 bases spanning the gap. The CDR3 contains 14 residues. The CDR3 spells CASSSLQGPYEQYF. CDR3 sequence (DNA): TGTGCCAGCAGTTCACTACAGGGACCCTACGAGCAGTACTTC.

This clone turned up a few times. The V gene is TRBV7-2, the J gene TRBJ2-7; 7 bases agree with TRBD1. The CDR3 consists of 15 residues. CDR1 and CDR2 from the germline V gene are SGHTA and FQGNSA. V shed 3 bases and J 3 bases; nucleotides not matched to a gene: 8. The CDR3 DNA follows: TGTGCCAGCAGCTTGTTGACAGGGACCCTCTACGAGCAGTACTTC. Protein: CASSLLTGTLYEQYF. The full variable domain, with the rest looked up from reference TRBV7-2 and TRBJ2-7, is GAGVSQSPSNKVTEKGKDVELRCDPISGHTALYWYRQSLGQGLEFLIYFQGNSAPDKSGLPSDRFSAERTGGSVSTLTIQRTQQEDSAVYLCASSLLTGTLYEQYFGPGTRLTVT.

This chain uses TRBV5-4 with TRBJ2-1; D may be TRBD2 (6 bases). The CDR3 covers 15 residues. V was shortened by 0 bases and J by 2 bases, with 9 bases between the two germline ends. Germline V gives CDR1 SGHNT, CDR2 YYREEE (reference sequence). The CDR3 spells CASSLGSGTYNEQFF. CDR3 in DNA: TGTGCCAGCAGCTTGGGTAGCGGAACCTACAATGAGCAGTTCTTC.

For the CDR3, the DNA is TGTGCCAGCAGTGAAGGTCAGGGTTACACCGGGGAGCTGTTTTTT. This gives the protein CASSEGQGYTGELFF. V usage is TRBV2 and J usage is TRBJ2-2, with D possibly being TRBD1 (5 bases). The length of the CDR3 is 15 residues. V lost 1 base, J lost 3 bases, and 9 bases lay in between. Germline V CDR1 and CDR2: SNHLY, FYNNEI.

This clone was seen a few times. The chain has TRBV7-9 and TRBJ2-3, with 9 bases that match TRBD1. Losses at the gene ends were 5 bases for V and 1 base for J; bases not matched to a gene: 4. This CDR3 is 15 amino acids long. CDR1 is SEHNR, CDR2 FQNEAQ, per germline (reference sequence). The CDR3 loop is CASSPDRGGTDTQYF. The CDR3 region has the DNA TGTGCCAGCAGCCCGGACAGGGGAGGCACAGATACGCAGTATTTT.

The gene calls are TRBV6-5 and TRBJ1-2, with a tentative D call TRBD1 (6 bases). Trimming took off 8 bases at V and 0 bases at J, with 10 bases between the two ends. This CDR3 has 13 amino acids. Germline values: CDR1 MNHEY, CDR2 SVGAGI. CDR3 DNA sequence: TGTGCCAGCCGGGGGGCCGCTAACTATGGCTACACCTTC. Translated: CASRGAANYGYTF.

On this clone: Other DNA variants within this sample encode the same CDR3. The chain recombines TRBV28 with TRBJ2-7, with D unresolved. Between the trimmed V and J ends, which lost 6 bases and 3 bases, there was a span of 9 bases. This CDR3 comprises 12 residues. Germline V gene data show CDR1 as MDHEN and CDR2 as SYDVKM. The CDR3 nucleotides are TGTGCCAGCAGCCGCGGATACTACGAGCAGTACTTC. Translation: CASSRGYYEQYF.

V gene TRBV5-1 combines with J gene TRBJ2-1; 9 nucleotides line up with TRBD1. V was pared by 4 bases and J by 8 bases, with 7 bases of the junction left unmatched. CDR3 length equals 14 residues. Germline assignment: CDR1 SGHRS and CDR2 YFSETQ. The CDR3 DNA follows: TGCGCCAGCAGCCCGGGACAGGGAGGCTATGAGCAGTTCTTC. It yields the protein CASSPGQGGYEQFF. Complete variable domain (other parts from reference TRBV5-1 and TRBJ2-1): KAGVTQTPRYLIKTRGQQVTLSCSPISGHRSVSWYQQTPGQGLQFLFEYFSETQRNKGNFPGRFSGRQFSNSRSEMNVSTLELGDSALYLCASSPGQGGYEQFFGPGTRLTVL.

The chain has TRBV7-2 and TRBJ1-1, with D uncertain. The CDR3 contains 13 residues. Germline assignment: CDR1 SGHTA and CDR2 FQGNSA. Trimming took off 3 bases at V and 6 bases at J, with 11 bases between the two ends. The CDR3: CASSFDRDSEAFF. The CDR3 DNA follows: TGTGCCAGCAGCTTTGACCGGGATTCTGAAGCTTTCTTT.

This chain uses TRBV5-1 with TRBJ2-1; no clear D gene. The CDR3 runs 14 residues. V lost 0 bases and J lost 5, with 9 bases in between. Germline V gene lookup returns CDR1 SGHRS and CDR2 YFSETQ. The CDR3 here is CASSLAVQNNEQFF. CDR3 coding DNA: TGCGCCAGCAGCTTGGCCGTCCAGAACAATGAGCAGTTCTTC. The full variable domain, its missing parts supplied by reference TRBV5-1 and TRBJ2-1, is KAGVTQTPRYLIKTRGQQVTLSCSPISGHRSVSWYQQTPGQGLQFLFEYFSETQRNKGNFPGRFSGRQFSNSRSEMNVSTLELGDSALYLCASSLAVQNNEQFFGPGTRLTVL.

The chain is built from TRBV20-1 and TRBJ2-1; D gene ambiguous. This CDR3 is built from 11 residues. Per germline, CDR1 DFQATT and CDR2 SNEGSKA (reference sequence). With 4 bases removed from V and 9 bases from J, the gap between germline ends came to 10 bases. CDR3 nucleotides: TGCAGTGCTAATCCAACAGTTGAGCAGTTCTTC. Translated: CSANPTVEQFF.

This clone appeared a single time. The V gene is TRBV4-2, the J gene TRBJ2-2; 12 bases are a match to TRBD2. J gave up 6 bases and V 0 bases, and 8 bases lay outside the gene matches. Germline CDR1 is LGHNA and CDR2 is YNFKEQ. CDR3 length equals 18 residues. CDR3 DNA sequence: TGTGCCAGCAGCCAAGATTTACCGACTAGCGGGAGAGCCGGGGAGCTGTTTTTT. Translating gives CASSQDLPTSGRAGELFF.

This clone has only a few counts. As DNA, the CDR3 is TGCGCCAGCAGTGAAGACACCCCATCTAACTATGGCTACACCTTC. Residues: CASSEDTPSNYGYTF. The chain employs TRBV10-1 and TRBJ1-2, with D hard to call. Germline V gene lookup returns CDR1 WNHNN and CDR2 SYGVQD (reference sequence). V lost 3 bases and J 0 bases, leaving 11 bases between the germline ends. The CDR3 has 15 amino acids.

This sequence joins TRBV14 and TRBJ2-7, with 7 nucleotides matching TRBD2. This CDR3 has 14 amino acids. CDR1 SGHDN and CDR2 FVKESK come from the germline V gene. J lost 4 bases, V lost 2 bases, and 5 bases had no gene match. Here the CDR3 DNA reads TGTGCCAGCAGCCAAATCCGCGGGAGTTACGAGCAGTACTTC. Protein: CASSQIRGSYEQYF.

The genes are TRBV5-1 and TRBJ1-4; 7 nucleotides align to TRBD1. CDR1 and CDR2 from the germline V gene are SGHRS and YFSETQ. With V trimmed by 0 bases and J by 8 bases, 10 bases remained unmatched. This CDR3 is 16 amino acids long. CDR3 in amino acids: CASSLAGRQGGEKLFF. The CDR3 DNA sequence: TGCGCCAGCAGCTTGGCCGGGAGACAGGGAGGAGAAAAACTGTTTTTT.